The 20 T cell receptor beta chains below come from one sample, sequenced in a study of T cell changes during pregnancy in multiple sclerosis. Some clones are missing from TCRdb's copy, which holds only in-frame ones; the method was immunoSEQ multiplex PCR. Found here are just over 50,000 clones, about nine tenths of them singletons; the top ten hold just over 0.55%. This material consisted of CD4+ T cells from peripheral blood mononuclear cells, taken after pregnancy. Every receptor here comes from a female donor with multiple sclerosis, enrolled in a pregnancy study.

The chain has TRBV6-1 and TRBJ1-1; 9 bases match TRBD1. There are 14 residues in the CDR3. The germline CDR1 and CDR2 sequences are MNHNS and SASEGT. Losses at the gene ends were 6 bases for V and 3 bases for J; bases not matched to a gene: 5. The CDR3 sequence: CASRGTGKDTEAFF. The CDR3 DNA follows: TGTGCCAGCAGGGGGACAGGGAAAGACACTGAAGCTTTCTTT.

This clone was observed a single time. This CDR3 is CASSLIGTSGVEQYF. CDR3 nucleotide sequence: TGTGCCAGCAGCTTAATTGGGACTAGCGGTGTGGAGCAGTACTTC. This chain links TRBV7-2 with TRBJ2-7; 11 bases are a match to TRBD2. Germline values: CDR1 SGHTA, CDR2 FQGNSA. Losses at the gene ends were 2 bases for V and 7 bases for J; bases not matched to a gene: 7. The CDR3 spans 15 residues.

J is TRBJ2-3 and V is TRBV7-6, with 13 positions matching TRBD2. This CDR3 has 17 amino acids. Germline loops: CDR1 SGHVS, CDR2 FNYEAQ. Trimming removed 5 bases from V and 0 bases from J; junction bases left unmatched: 5. CDR3 in DNA: TGTGCCAGCAGCACTAGCGGGAGGGACTATAGCACAGATACGCAGTATTTT. As protein: CASSTSGRDYSTDTQYF.

The V gene is TRBV11-3, the J gene TRBJ2-7, with unresolved D. V shed 5 bases and J shed 0 bases, with 8 bases lying between them. Germline values: CDR1 SGHNT, CDR2 YENEEA. The CDR3 contains 13 residues. The CDR3 spells CASSEDNSYEQYF. As DNA, the CDR3 is TGTGCCAGCAGCGAAGACAACTCCTACGAGCAGTACTTC. The full variable domain, its missing parts supplied by reference TRBV11-3 and TRBJ2-7, is EAGVVQSPRYKIIEKKQPVAFWCNPISGHNTLYWYLQNLGQGPELLIRYENEEAVDDSQLPKDRFSAERLKGVDSTLKIQPAELGDSAVYLCASSEDNSYEQYFGPGTRLTVT.

The chain employs TRBV5-5 and TRBJ1-1; D might be TRBD1 (5 bases). Germline V lookup: CDR1 SGHKS, CDR2 YYEKEE (reference sequence). This CDR3 has 13 residues. V lost 4 bases and J lost 4, with 11 bases in between. CDR3 protein: CASSPGHPTEAFF. The CDR3 DNA sequence: TGTGCCAGCAGCCCCGGACACCCCACTGAAGCTTTCTTT.

V gene TRBV5-1 combines with J gene TRBJ2-1; 11 bases match TRBD2. CDR3 length: 17 amino acids. V trimming: 5 bases; J trimming: 3 bases; junction bases outside the gene matches: 10. Germline CDR1 SGHRS, CDR2 YFSETQ. This CDR3 reads CASRFVSGRAFYNEQFF. DNA of the CDR3: TGCGCCAGCAGGTTCGTTAGCGGGAGGGCCTTCTACAATGAGCAGTTCTTC.

The V call is TRBV5-4, the J call TRBJ1-2; D remains ambiguous. This CDR3 region has 14 residues. Germline V gene data show CDR1 as SGHNT and CDR2 as YYREEE (reference sequence). The V gene lost 1 base and the J gene lost 3 bases, with 10 bases spanning the gap. The CDR3: CASSLYQIDYGYTF. The DNA of the CDR3 is TGTGCCAGCAGCTTGTACCAGATCGACTATGGCTACACCTTC.

This clone was found once. V usage is TRBV28 and J usage is TRBJ2-4; D might be TRBD1 (6 bases). V was pared by 5 bases and J by 4 bases, with 15 bases between. The CDR3 sequence is 15 residues long. The germline CDR1 and CDR2 sequences are MDHEN and SYDVKM. The CDR3 sequence: CASSRRQEPKNIQYF. The CDR3, as DNA: TGTGCCAGCAGTCGGCGACAGGAGCCTAAAAACATTCAGTACTTC.

This chain uses TRBV28 with TRBJ1-5; 9 bases line up with TRBD1. This CDR3 has 14 residues. Germline V CDR1 and CDR2: MDHEN, SYDVKM. With V trimmed by 7 bases and J by 7 bases, 8 bases remained unmatched. The CDR3 loop is CASILNRGHQPQHF. CDR3 DNA: TGTGCCAGCATCCTAAACAGGGGGCACCAGCCCCAGCATTTT.

This chain connects TRBV9 to TRBJ1-3; D is uncertain. Germline V lookup: CDR1 SGDLS, CDR2 YYNGEE. V lost 0 bases, J lost 8 bases, and 12 bases lay in between. The CDR3 is 14 amino acids. Here the CDR3 reads CASSVAEGSYTIYF. The CDR3 DNA sequence: TGTGCCAGCAGCGTAGCTGAAGGGAGTTACACCATATATTTT.

The chain uses TRBV7-2 and TRBJ2-5, with 8 bases identical to TRBD1. The junction had 3 bases not matched to a gene; V was cut back by 2 bases and J by 4 bases. Germline CDR1 SGHTA, CDR2 FQGNSA. The CDR3 contains 14 residues. CDR3 residues: CASSLLQGVETQYF. For the CDR3, the DNA is TGTGCCAGCAGCTTACTACAGGGGGTAGAGACCCAGTACTTC.

V and J are TRBV11-2 and TRBJ2-3; D is unclear. Germline V gene lookup returns CDR1 SGHAT and CDR2 FQNNGV. Trimming pared 4 bases from V and 2 bases from J, leaving 7 bases between. CDR3 length: 13 amino acids. The CDR3 here is CASSSQFTDTQYF. CDR3 DNA: TGTGCCAGCAGCTCCCAGTTCACAGATACGCAGTATTTT.

The CDR3 DNA is TGTGCCAGCAGTCCTACACCTCGAACCGGGACTAGCGGGAGGGTGGAGCAGTTCTTC. Its protein is CASSPTPRTGTSGRVEQFF. This chain connects TRBV7-3 to TRBJ2-1, with 16 bases lining up with TRBD2. This CDR3 has 19 amino acids. Germline CDR1 is SGHTA and CDR2 is FQGTGA. Unmatched junction bases numbered 18, after V lost 6 bases and J lost 10 bases.

The chain links TRBV7-2 to TRBJ1-1; 8 bases fit TRBD1. Trimming at V came to 2 bases and at J to 5 bases, leaving 4 bases not matched to a gene. Germline V gives CDR1 SGHTA, CDR2 FQGNSA. The CDR3 extends over 14 amino acids. The CDR3 DNA reads TGTGCCAGCAGCTTAAACAGGGGGGATACTGAAGCTTTCTTT. It encodes CASSLNRGDTEAFF.

The rearrangement uses TRBV6-1 and TRBJ1-2, with 7 bases matching TRBD1. There are 15 residues in the CDR3. With V trimmed by 3 bases and J by 5 bases, 9 bases remained unmatched. The germline V gene encodes CDR1 MNHNS and CDR2 SASEGT. The DNA of the CDR3 is TGTGCCAGCAGTGATGAATACAGGGGAAATTATGGCTACACCTTC. Translating gives CASSDEYRGNYGYTF.

The chain uses TRBV15 and TRBJ1-2; the match to TRBD1 covers 7 bases. CDR1 is LNHNV, CDR2 YYDKDF, per germline (reference sequence). Germline trimming cut 0 bases from V and 4 bases from J; bases unmatched to any gene: 11. This CDR3 spans 17 amino acids. The CDR3 nucleotides are TGTGCCACCAGCAGAGATGGGGACAGACCTGGGGGCTATGGCTACACCTTC. Amino acid sequence: CATSRDGDRPGGYGYTF. The full variable domain, in which reference TRBV15 and TRBJ1-2 provide the parts outside the CDR3, is DAMVIQNPRYQVTQFGKPVTLSCSQTLNHNVMYWYQQKSSQAPKLLFHYYDKDFNNEADTPDNFQSRRPNTSFCFLDIRSPGLGDTAMYLCATSRDGDRPGGYGYTFGSGTRLTVV.

CDR3 in amino acids: CASSPYRTSAHEQYF. The CDR3 region has the DNA TGTGCCAGCTCACCCTACCGGACTAGCGCCCACGAGCAGTACTTC. The chain is built from TRBV18 and TRBJ2-7, with 9 nucleotides matching TRBD2. This CDR3 spans 15 amino acids. The germline V gene encodes CDR1 KGHSH and CDR2 LQKENI. J was trimmed by 5 bases and V by 3 bases; bases with no gene match: 8.

This chain connects TRBV18 to TRBJ2-7; no clear D. The CDR3 length is 14 residues. The germline V gene has CDR1 KGHSH and CDR2 LQKENI. The V end lost 2 bases, the J end lost 5 bases, and 13 bases lay between the germline ends. DNA for the CDR3: TGTGCCAGCTCACCATTTTCGGGTTCCCACGAGCAGTACTTC. Encoded protein: CASSPFSGSHEQYF.

V and J are TRBV7-2 and TRBJ2-1, with 8 bases identical to TRBD2. Germline V CDR1 and CDR2: SGHTA, FQGNSA. CDR3 length equals 15 residues. The junction had 5 bases not matched to a gene; V was cut back by 4 bases and J by 3 bases. CDR3 amino acids: CASSSSGGYYNEQFF. Written as DNA, the CDR3 is TGTGCCAGCAGCTCAAGCGGGGGCTACTACAATGAGCAGTTCTTC. Drawing the rest from reference TRBV7-2 and TRBJ2-1, the complete variable domain is GAGVSQSPSNKVTEKGKDVELRCDPISGHTALYWYRQSLGQGLEFLIYFQGNSAPDKSGLPSDRFSAERTGGSVSTLTIQRTQQEDSAVYLCASSSSGGYYNEQFFGPGTRLTVL.

The chain is built from TRBV5-1 and TRBJ2-1; 12 nucleotides line up with TRBD2. This CDR3 is built from 14 residues. V lost 6 bases, J lost 7 bases, and 5 bases stayed unmatched. CDR1 SGHRS and CDR2 YFSETQ come from the germline V gene. The CDR3: CASKGLAGMNEQFF. The CDR3 region has the DNA TGCGCCAGCAAAGGACTAGCGGGAATGAATGAGCAGTTCTTC.